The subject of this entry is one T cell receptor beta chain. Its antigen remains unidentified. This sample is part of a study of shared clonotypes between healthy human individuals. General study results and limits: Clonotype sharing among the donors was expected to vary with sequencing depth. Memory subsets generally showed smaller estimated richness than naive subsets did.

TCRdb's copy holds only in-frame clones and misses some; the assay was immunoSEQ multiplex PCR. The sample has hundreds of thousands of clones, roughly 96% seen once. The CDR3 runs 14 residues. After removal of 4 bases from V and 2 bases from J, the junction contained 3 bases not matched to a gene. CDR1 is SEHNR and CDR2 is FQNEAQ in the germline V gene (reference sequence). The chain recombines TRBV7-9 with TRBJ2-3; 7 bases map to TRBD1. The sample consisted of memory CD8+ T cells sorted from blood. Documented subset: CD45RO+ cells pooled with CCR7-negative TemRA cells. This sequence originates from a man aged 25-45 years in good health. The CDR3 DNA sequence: TGTGCCAGCAGCTCAGGACAGGTCACAGATACGCAGTATTTT. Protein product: CASSSGQVTDTQYF.